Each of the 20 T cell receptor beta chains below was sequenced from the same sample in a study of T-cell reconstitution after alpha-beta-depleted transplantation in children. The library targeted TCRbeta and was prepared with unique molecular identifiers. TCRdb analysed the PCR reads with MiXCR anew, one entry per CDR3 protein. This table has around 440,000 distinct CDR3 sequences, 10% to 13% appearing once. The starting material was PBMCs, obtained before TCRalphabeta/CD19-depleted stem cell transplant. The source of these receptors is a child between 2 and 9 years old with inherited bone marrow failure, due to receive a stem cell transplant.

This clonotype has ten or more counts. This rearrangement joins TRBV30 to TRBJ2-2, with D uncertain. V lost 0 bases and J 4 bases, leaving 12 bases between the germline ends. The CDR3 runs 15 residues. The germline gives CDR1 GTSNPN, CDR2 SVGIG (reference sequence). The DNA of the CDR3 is TGTGCCTGGAGTGTACCTAGACTCCGCACCGGGGAGCTGTTTTTT. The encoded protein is CAWSVPRLRTGELFF.

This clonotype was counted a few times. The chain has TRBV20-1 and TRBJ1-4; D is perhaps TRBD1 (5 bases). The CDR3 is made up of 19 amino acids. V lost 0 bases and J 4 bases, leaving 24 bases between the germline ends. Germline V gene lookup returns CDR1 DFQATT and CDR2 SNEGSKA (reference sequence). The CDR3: CSARDWVGDVPPNNEKLFF. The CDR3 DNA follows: TGCAGTGCTAGAGATTGGGTGGGGGACGTCCCCCCAAATAATGAAAAACTGTTTTTT.

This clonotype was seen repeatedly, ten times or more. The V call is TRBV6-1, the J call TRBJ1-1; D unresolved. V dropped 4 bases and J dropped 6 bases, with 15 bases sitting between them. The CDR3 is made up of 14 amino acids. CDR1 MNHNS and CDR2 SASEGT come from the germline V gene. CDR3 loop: CASSAWVGVSEAFF. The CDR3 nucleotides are TGTGCCAGCAGTGCCTGGGTGGGTGTCTCTGAAGCTTTCTTT.

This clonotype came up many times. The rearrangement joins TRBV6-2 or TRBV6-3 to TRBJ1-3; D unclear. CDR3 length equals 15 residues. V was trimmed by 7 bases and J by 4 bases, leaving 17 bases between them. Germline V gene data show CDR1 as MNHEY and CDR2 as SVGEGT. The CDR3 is CASNGPATSGNTIYF. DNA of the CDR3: TGTGCCAGCAACGGACCGGCTACTTCGGGAAACACCATATATTTT.

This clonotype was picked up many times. DNA of the CDR3: TGTGCCACCTCCTTCGGGAGCCTCACCGAGCAGTACTTC. Amino acids: CATSFGSLTEQYF. The chain recombines TRBV10-3 with TRBJ2-7; maybe TRBD2 (6 bases). The ends were cut back, 10 bases at V and 6 bases at J, with 19 bases in the middle. The CDR3 consists of 13 residues. Germline CDR1 ENHRY, CDR2 SYGVKD.

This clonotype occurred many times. In DNA form, the CDR3 reads TGTGCCAGCAGCTTAGACGGCGGGAGGGCCCACGAGCAGTACTTC. Its translation: CASSLDGGRAHEQYF. The J gene is TRBJ2-7, the V gene TRBV7-9; 9 bases line up with TRBD2. Germline V gene data show CDR1 as SEHNR and CDR2 as FQNEAQ (reference sequence). The CDR3 totals 15 residues. Losses at the gene ends were 1 base for V and 5 bases for J; bases not matched to a gene: 6.

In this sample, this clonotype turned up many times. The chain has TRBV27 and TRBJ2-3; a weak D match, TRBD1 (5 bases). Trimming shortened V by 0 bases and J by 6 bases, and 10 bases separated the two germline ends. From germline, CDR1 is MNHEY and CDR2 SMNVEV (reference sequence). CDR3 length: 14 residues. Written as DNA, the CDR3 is TGTGCCAGCAGTTTATCTCAGGGATGGGATACGCAGTATTTT. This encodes CASSLSQGWDTQYF.

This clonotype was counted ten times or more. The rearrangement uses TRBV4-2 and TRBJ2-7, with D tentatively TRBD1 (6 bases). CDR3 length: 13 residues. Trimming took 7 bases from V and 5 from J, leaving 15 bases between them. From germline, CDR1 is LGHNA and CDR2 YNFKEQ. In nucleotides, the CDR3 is TGTGCCAGCAAGGACAGCCTCTTAAACGAGCAGTACTTC. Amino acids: CASKDSLLNEQYF.

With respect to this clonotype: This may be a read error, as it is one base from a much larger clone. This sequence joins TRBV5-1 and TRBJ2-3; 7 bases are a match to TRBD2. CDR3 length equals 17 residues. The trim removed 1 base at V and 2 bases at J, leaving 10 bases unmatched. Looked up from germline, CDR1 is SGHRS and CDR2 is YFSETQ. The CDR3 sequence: CASSLSGAAAHTDTQYF. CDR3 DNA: TGCGCCAGCAGCTTGAGCGGGGCGGCGGCCCACACAGATACGCAGTATTTT.

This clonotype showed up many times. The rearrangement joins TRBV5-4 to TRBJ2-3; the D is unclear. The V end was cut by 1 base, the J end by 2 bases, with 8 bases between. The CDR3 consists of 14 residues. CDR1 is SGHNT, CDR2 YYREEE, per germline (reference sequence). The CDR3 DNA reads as TGTGCCAGCAGCTTGCGGTATTACACAGATACGCAGTATTTT. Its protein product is CASSLRYYTDTQYF.

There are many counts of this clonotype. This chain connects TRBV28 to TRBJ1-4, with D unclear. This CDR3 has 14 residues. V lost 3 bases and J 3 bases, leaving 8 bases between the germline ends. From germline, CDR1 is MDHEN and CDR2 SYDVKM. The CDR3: CASSFAGSNEKLFF. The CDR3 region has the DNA TGTGCCAGCAGTTTTGCAGGTTCTAATGAAAAACTGTTTTTT.

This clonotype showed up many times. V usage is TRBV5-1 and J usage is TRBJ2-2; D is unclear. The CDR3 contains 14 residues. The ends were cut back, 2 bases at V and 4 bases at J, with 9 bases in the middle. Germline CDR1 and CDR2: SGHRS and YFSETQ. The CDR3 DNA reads TGCGCCAGCAGCTTTCAGGCTGGCACCGGGGAGCTGTTTTTT. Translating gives CASSFQAGTGELFF.

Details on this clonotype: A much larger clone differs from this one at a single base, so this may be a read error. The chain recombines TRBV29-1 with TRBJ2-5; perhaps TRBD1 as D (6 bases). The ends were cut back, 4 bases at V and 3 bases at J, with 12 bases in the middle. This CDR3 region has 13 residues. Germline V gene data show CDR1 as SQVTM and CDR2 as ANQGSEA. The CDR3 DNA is TGCAGCGTTGGTCGGGACACGGAAGAGACCCAGTACTTC. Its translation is CSVGRDTEETQYF.

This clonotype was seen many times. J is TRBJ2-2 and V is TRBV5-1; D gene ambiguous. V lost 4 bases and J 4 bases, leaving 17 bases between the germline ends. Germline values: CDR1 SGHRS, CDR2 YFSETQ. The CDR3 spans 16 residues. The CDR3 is CASSPYLVDGTGELFF. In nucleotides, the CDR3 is TGCGCCAGCAGCCCTTATCTAGTAGATGGCACCGGGGAGCTGTTTTTT.

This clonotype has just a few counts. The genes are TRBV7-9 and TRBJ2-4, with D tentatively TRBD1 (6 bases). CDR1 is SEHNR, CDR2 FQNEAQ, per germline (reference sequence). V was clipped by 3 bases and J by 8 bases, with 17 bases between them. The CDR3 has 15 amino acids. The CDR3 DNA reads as TGTGCCAGCAGCTTTGGTAGAGGGGGTTATGACATTCAGTACTTC. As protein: CASSFGRGGYDIQYF.

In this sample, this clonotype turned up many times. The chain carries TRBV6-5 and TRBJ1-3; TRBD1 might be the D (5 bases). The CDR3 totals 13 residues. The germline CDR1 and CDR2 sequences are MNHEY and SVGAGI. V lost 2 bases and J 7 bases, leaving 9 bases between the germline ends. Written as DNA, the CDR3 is TGTGCCAGCAGTTACCACCGGGGGAACACCATATATTTT. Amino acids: CASSYHRGNTIYF.

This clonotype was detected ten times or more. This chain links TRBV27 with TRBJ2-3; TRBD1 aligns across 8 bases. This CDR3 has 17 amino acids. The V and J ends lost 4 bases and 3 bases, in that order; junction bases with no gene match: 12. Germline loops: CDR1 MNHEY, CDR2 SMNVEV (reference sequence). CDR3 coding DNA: TGTGCCAGCAGTTCCCCTACCGGGACAGGCACAACAGATACGCAGTATTTT. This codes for CASSSPTGTGTTDTQYF.

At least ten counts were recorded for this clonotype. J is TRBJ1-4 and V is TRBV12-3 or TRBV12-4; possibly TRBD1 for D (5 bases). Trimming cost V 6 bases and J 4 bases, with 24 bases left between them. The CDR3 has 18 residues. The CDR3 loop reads CASSPSGSGLGGNEKLFF. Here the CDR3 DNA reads TGTGCCAGCAGCCCTAGTGGGTCAGGGCTGGGTGGTAATGAAAAACTGTTTTTT.

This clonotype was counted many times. The CDR3 sequence is CATSDSAGTGLYEQYF. As DNA, the CDR3 is TGTGCCACCAGTGATTCAGCGGGGACAGGGTTGTACGAGCAGTACTTC. The chain recombines TRBV24-1 with TRBJ2-7; 9 positions agree with TRBD1. The CDR3 is 16 amino acids. Per the germline V gene, CDR1 is KGHDR and CDR2 is SFDVKD. V trimming: 2 bases; J trimming: 4 bases; junction bases outside the gene matches: 8.

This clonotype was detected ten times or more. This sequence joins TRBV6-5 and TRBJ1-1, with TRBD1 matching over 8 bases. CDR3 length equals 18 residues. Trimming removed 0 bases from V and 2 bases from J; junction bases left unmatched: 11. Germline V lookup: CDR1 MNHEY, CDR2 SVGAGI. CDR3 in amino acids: CASSYSFRGLSPNTEAFF. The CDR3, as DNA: TGTGCCAGCAGTTACTCGTTCAGGGGGCTATCCCCCAACACTGAAGCTTTCTTT.